Presented here are 25 T cell receptor beta chains from one specimen sequenced in a study of beta chain features in type 1 diabetes. The entirety of the isolated RNA underwent reverse transcription, so expressed TCRB transcripts were sequenced. Clones were sequenced by immunoSEQ multiplex PCR, and TCRdb holds only the in-frame ones, with some missing. Among roughly 500,000 clones listed, roughly 30% were seen once. The sample taken for sequencing was naive CD4+ T cells from blood. The receptors originated from a man between 18 and 35 years old in good health.

Concerning this clone: Given a much more abundant clone one base away, this may be a read error. Other DNA sequences in the sample encode the same CDR3. The chain couples TRBV28 to TRBJ2-1, with D unresolved. This CDR3 region has 11 residues. CDR1 is MDHEN and CDR2 is SYDVKM in the germline V gene. Trimming took off 5 bases at V and 4 bases at J, with 3 bases between the two ends. CDR3 bases: TGTGCCAGCAGTCAGTACAATGAGCAGTTCTTC. Translating it yields CASSQYNEQFF.

This rearrangement joins TRBV5-1 to TRBJ2-1, with D perhaps matching TRBD1 or TRBD2 (5 bases each). Germline V lookup: CDR1 SGHRS, CDR2 YFSETQ. Trimming removed 3 bases at V and 12 bases at J, with 16 bases between. The CDR3 is 13 residues long. The CDR3 DNA reads as TGCGCCAGCAGCTGGGGCCTCGGAGGCGGGCAGTTCTTC. Protein sequence: CASSWGLGGGQFF.

V and J are TRBV9 and TRBJ2-7; TRBD2 might be the D (5 bases). This CDR3 comprises 14 residues. Germline V CDR1 and CDR2: SGDLS, YYNGEE. The V gene lost 2 bases and the J gene lost 1 base, with 10 bases spanning the gap. The CDR3 sequence is CASSVFSGSYEQYF. Written as DNA, the CDR3 is TGTGCCAGCAGCGTTTTCTCGGGATCCTACGAGCAGTACTTC.

The V gene is TRBV4-1, the J gene TRBJ2-2; D is possibly TRBD2 (5 bases). The CDR3 has 16 amino acids. Germline V lookup: CDR1 MGHRA, CDR2 YSYEKL. Trimming took 0 bases from V and 5 from J, leaving 13 bases between them. CDR3 sequence: CASSQDRSGLTGELFF. Here the CDR3 DNA reads TGCGCCAGCAGCCAAGATAGGTCCGGACTGACCGGGGAGCTGTTTTTT.

The CDR3, as DNA: TGCGCCAGCAGCTTGGTACCGGGACTAGCGGGAGGTTTCACAGATACGCAGTATTTT. Translated: CASSLVPGLAGGFTDTQYF. J is TRBJ2-3 and V is TRBV5-1; TRBD2 agrees at 15 bases. The CDR3 is 19 residues long. V gave up 0 bases and J gave up 2 bases; unmatched junction bases: 7. In germline, CDR1 is SGHRS, CDR2 YFSETQ.

This clone showed up just a few times. This sequence joins TRBV28 and TRBJ1-2, with D maybe TRBD1 (6 bases). V was pared by 5 bases and J by 1 base, with 8 bases between. There are 13 residues in the CDR3. Germline V gene lookup returns CDR1 MDHEN and CDR2 SYDVKM. The CDR3 loop is CASSHRDNYGYTF. The CDR3 DNA reads TGTGCCAGCAGTCACAGGGATAACTATGGCTACACCTTC.

This clone was detected only a few times. The CDR3 DNA follows: TGTGCCAGCAGCTTAGGTTTAGGTTACAATGAGCAGTTCTTC. Its protein is CASSLGLGYNEQFF. The chain carries TRBV7-3 and TRBJ2-1; D is unresolved. Trimming removed 2 bases at V and 4 bases at J, with 9 bases between. This CDR3 spans 14 amino acids. CDR1 and CDR2 (germline): SGHTA, FQGTGA. Full variable domain (remainder filled in from reference TRBV7-3 and TRBJ2-1): GAGVSQTPSNKVTEKGKYVELRCDPISGHTALYWYRQSLGQGPEFLIYFQGTGAADDSGLPNDRFFAVRPEGSVSTLKIQRTERGDSAVYLCASSLGLGYNEQFFGPGTRLTVL.

The rearrangement joins TRBV6-1 to TRBJ2-3, with 7 bases aligning to TRBD2. V lost 4 bases to trimming and J lost 4 bases; unmatched junction nucleotides: 11. The CDR3 is made up of 16 amino acids. The germline gives CDR1 MNHNS, CDR2 SASEGT. The CDR3 DNA sequence: TGTGCCAGCAGTGGAACATCGGGAGGAGGTTCAGATACGCAGTATTTT. This gives the protein CASSGTSGGGSDTQYF.

The chain has TRBV30 and TRBJ2-3, with 8 bases identical to TRBD1. This CDR3 has 14 amino acids. J was trimmed by 2 bases and V by 1 base; bases with no gene match: 2. CDR1 is GTSNPN and CDR2 is SVGIG in the germline V gene (reference sequence). The CDR3 loop is CAWSEDRDTDTQYF. As DNA, the CDR3 is TGTGCCTGGAGTGAGGACAGGGACACAGATACGCAGTATTTT.

This clone was seen only a few times. The V gene is TRBV7-2, the J gene TRBJ2-3; D uncertain. The V gene's germline CDR1 is SGHTA and CDR2 FQGNSA. V was clipped by 1 base and J by 0 bases, with 8 bases between them. The CDR3 contains 15 residues. In DNA, the CDR3 is TGTGCCAGCAGCTTAGTTGGCTGGAGCACAGATACGCAGTATTTT. Translating gives CASSLVGWSTDTQYF.

This clone was detected only a few times. V and J are TRBV29-1 and TRBJ2-6; D possibly corresponds to TRBD2 (5 bases). This CDR3 is built from 13 residues. V was cut by 6 bases and J by 2 bases, with 8 bases left in between. Germline V lookup: CDR1 SQVTM, CDR2 ANQGSEA. CDR3 sequence: CSVAETGANVLTF. CDR3 DNA: TGCAGCGTAGCGGAAACTGGGGCCAACGTCCTGACTTTC.

This clone was detected a few times. V usage is TRBV30 and J usage is TRBJ2-6; D is unresolved. V lost 0 bases, J lost 0 bases, and 9 bases lay in between. The germline gives CDR1 GTSNPN, CDR2 SVGIG (reference sequence). The CDR3 length is 16 residues. This CDR3 is CAWSVSSPSGANVLTF. DNA of the CDR3: TGTGCCTGGAGTGTAAGTTCCCCCTCTGGGGCCAACGTCCTGACTTTC.

The rearrangement links TRBV28 to TRBJ2-4; 8 positions match TRBD2. Germline CDR1 is MDHEN and CDR2 is SYDVKM. Trimming removed 5 bases from V and 3 bases from J; junction bases left unmatched: 3. This CDR3 region has 14 residues. CDR3 nucleotide sequence: TGTGCCAGCAGTAAAGCGGGGGTCAAAAACATTCAGTACTTC. Translating gives CASSKAGVKNIQYF.

This sequence joins TRBV18 and TRBJ2-1; TRBD2 matches at 12 bases. The CDR3 covers 14 residues. Looked up from germline, CDR1 is KGHSH and CDR2 is LQKENI. The junction had 6 bases not matched to a gene; V was cut back by 8 bases and J by 7 bases. CDR3 in DNA: TGTGCCAGCCGAACCCTAGCGGGAGGGAATGAGCAGTTCTTC. This gives the protein CASRTLAGGNEQFF.

V gene TRBV5-4 combines with J gene TRBJ2-3; 9 bases agree with TRBD2. This CDR3 spans 16 amino acids. V dropped 7 bases and J dropped 1; count of bases not matched to a gene: 10. Germline CDR1 and CDR2: SGHNT and YYREEE (reference sequence). CDR3 nucleotide sequence: TGTGCCAGCTCAGCGGCGGTAGCGGGAGGCACAGATACGCAGTATTTT. Translation: CASSAAVAGGTDTQYF.

This clone was recorded a few times. The chain is built from TRBV5-1 and TRBJ1-4; the match to TRBD1 covers 8 bases. There are 14 residues in the CDR3. After removal of 4 bases from V and 7 bases from J, the junction contained 6 bases not matched to a gene. CDR1 and CDR2 from the germline V gene are SGHRS and YFSETQ. Here the CDR3 DNA reads TGCGCCAGCAGCCGGACAGGGATAGGTGAAAAACTGTTTTTT. The encoded protein is CASSRTGIGEKLFF.

The rearrangement links TRBV10-3 to TRBJ2-7; possibly TRBD1 for D (5 bases). Trimming cost V 7 bases and J 2 bases, with 12 bases left between them. Germline assignment: CDR1 ENHRY and CDR2 SYGVKD. The length of the CDR3 is 13 residues. CDR3 loop: CAITQGETYEQYF. The CDR3 DNA is TGTGCCATCACGCAGGGCGAAACCTACGAGCAGTACTTC.

V usage is TRBV7-6 and J usage is TRBJ1-2, with D uncertain. V lost 5 bases, J lost 0 bases, and 13 bases lay in between. Germline-derived CDR1 and CDR2 are SGHVS and FNYEAQ. This CDR3 comprises 15 residues. The CDR3 DNA reads as TGTGCCAGCAGCCCCCGTCCCGGTACTAACTATGGCTACACCTTC. It codes for CASSPRPGTNYGYTF.

The chain uses TRBV27 and TRBJ2-7; 10 bases are shared with TRBD2. The V gene's germline CDR1 is MNHEY and CDR2 SMNVEV (reference sequence). The CDR3 is 15 residues long. Trimming took 1 base from V and 5 from J; bases not matched to a gene: 5. The DNA of the CDR3 is TGTGCCAGCAGTTTATACCTAGCGGGAGCTAACGAGCAGTACTTC. Its translation: CASSLYLAGANEQYF.

This clone has just one count. J is TRBJ2-1 and V is TRBV4-2; maybe TRBD2 (5 bases). CDR3 length: 15 amino acids. Germline-derived CDR1 and CDR2 are LGHNA and YNFKEQ. V was shortened by 0 bases and J by 3 bases, with 9 bases between the two germline ends. This CDR3 reads CASSQDSSSYNEQFF. The CDR3 DNA reads as TGTGCCAGCAGCCAAGACTCTAGCAGCTACAATGAGCAGTTCTTC.

J is TRBJ2-5 and V is TRBV15; 9 nucleotides align to TRBD1. From germline, CDR1 is LNHNV and CDR2 YYDKDF (reference sequence). Losses at the gene ends were 5 bases for V and 3 bases for J; bases not matched to a gene: 7. This CDR3 is built from 15 residues. For the CDR3, the DNA is TGTGCCACCAGCGGCCGGGACAGGGTCAAAGAGACCCAGTACTTC. Amino acids: CATSGRDRVKETQYF. The full variable domain, its missing parts supplied by reference TRBV15 and TRBJ2-5, is DAMVIQNPRYQVTQFGKPVTLSCSQTLNHNVMYWYQQKSSQAPKLLFHYYDKDFNNEADTPDNFQSRRPNTSFCFLDIRSPGLGDTAMYLCATSGRDRVKETQYFGPGTRLLVL.

As for this clone: In the same sample, other DNA sequences code for this CDR3. This chain uses TRBV10-3 with TRBJ2-7; tentatively, D is TRBD1 or TRBD2 (5 bases each). The CDR3 is 12 residues long. Trimming took 8 bases from V and 4 from J, leaving 12 bases between them. The V gene's germline CDR1 is ENHRY and CDR2 SYGVKD. Here the CDR3 reads CAIRDDSYEQYF. The CDR3 DNA is TGTGCCATCCGGGACGACTCTTACGAGCAGTACTTC.

This clone was counted a few times. CDR3 sequence (DNA): TGTGCCAGCTCCCGGACAGGGCTTGACTCCTACGAGCAGTACTTC. Its translation: CASSRTGLDSYEQYF. J is TRBJ2-7 and V is TRBV18, with TRBD1 identical over 8 bases. The germline gives CDR1 KGHSH, CDR2 LQKENI. V shed 6 bases and J 0 bases; nucleotides not matched to a gene: 7. The CDR3 has 15 residues.

The DNA for the CDR3 is TGTGCCTGGAGTGTTTCACTAGGCGTCGAGCAGTACTTC. This translates into CAWSVSLGVEQYF. The V call is TRBV30, the J call TRBJ2-7, with D tentatively TRBD2 (5 bases). The length of the CDR3 is 13 residues. Trimming took off 0 bases at V and 6 bases at J, with 12 bases between the two ends. Germline loops: CDR1 GTSNPN, CDR2 SVGIG (reference sequence).

This chain connects TRBV7-9 to TRBJ2-2; D gene uncertain. The CDR3 totals 11 residues. V was cut by 7 bases and J by 6 bases, with 6 bases left in between. The germline V gene has CDR1 SEHNR and CDR2 FQNEAQ (reference sequence). The chain's CDR3 is CASMDPGELFF. DNA for the CDR3: TGTGCCAGCATGGACCCCGGGGAGCTGTTTTTT.